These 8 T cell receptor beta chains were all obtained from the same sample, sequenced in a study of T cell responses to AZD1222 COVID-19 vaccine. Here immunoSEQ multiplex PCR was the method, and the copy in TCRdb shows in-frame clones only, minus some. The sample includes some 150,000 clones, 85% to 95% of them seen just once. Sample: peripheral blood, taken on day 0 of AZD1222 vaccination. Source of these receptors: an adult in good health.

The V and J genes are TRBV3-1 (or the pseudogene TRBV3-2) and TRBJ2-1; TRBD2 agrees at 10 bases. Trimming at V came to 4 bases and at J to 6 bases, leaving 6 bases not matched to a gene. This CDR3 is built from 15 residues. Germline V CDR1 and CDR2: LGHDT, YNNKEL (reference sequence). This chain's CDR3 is CASSPDLAGGNEQFF. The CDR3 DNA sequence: TGTGCCAGCAGCCCAGACTTAGCGGGGGGCAATGAGCAGTTCTTC.

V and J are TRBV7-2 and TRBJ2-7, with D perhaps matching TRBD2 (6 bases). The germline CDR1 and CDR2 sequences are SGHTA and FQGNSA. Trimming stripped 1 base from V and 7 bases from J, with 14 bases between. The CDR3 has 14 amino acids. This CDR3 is CASSLVAGLGEQYF. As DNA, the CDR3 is TGTGCCAGCAGCTTAGTGGCGGGACTGGGTGAGCAGTACTTC. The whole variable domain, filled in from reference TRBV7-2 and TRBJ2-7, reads GAGVSQSPSNKVTEKGKDVELRCDPISGHTALYWYRQSLGQGLEFLIYFQGNSAPDKSGLPSDRFSAERTGGSVSTLTIQRTQQEDSAVYLCASSLVAGLGEQYFGPGTRLTVT.

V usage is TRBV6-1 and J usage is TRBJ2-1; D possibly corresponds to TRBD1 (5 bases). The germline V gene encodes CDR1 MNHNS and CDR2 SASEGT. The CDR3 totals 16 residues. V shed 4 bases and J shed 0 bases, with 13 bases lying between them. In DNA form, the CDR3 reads TGTGCCAGCAGTGTCCGACAGACCAGCTCCTACAATGAGCAGTTCTTC. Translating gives CASSVRQTSSYNEQFF.

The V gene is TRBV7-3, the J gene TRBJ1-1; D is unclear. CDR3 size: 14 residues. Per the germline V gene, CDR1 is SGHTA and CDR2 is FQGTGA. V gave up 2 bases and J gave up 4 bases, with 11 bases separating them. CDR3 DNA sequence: TGTGCCAGCAGCTTATCTGGAGGAGCCACTGAAGCTTTCTTT. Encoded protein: CASSLSGGATEAFF.

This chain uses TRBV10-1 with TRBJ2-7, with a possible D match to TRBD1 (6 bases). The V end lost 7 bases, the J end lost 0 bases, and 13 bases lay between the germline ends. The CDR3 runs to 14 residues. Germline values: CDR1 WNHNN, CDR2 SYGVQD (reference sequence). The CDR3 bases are TGCGCCAGCACCCTGGGGACATTCTCCTACGAGCAGTACTTC. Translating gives CASTLGTFSYEQYF.

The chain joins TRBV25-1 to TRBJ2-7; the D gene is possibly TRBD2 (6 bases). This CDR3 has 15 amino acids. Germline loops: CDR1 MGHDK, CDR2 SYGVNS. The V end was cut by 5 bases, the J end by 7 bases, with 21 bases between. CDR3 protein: CASSPSLGRAGEQYF. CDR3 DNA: TGTGCCAGCAGTCCGTCCCTCGGCAGAGCGGGTGAGCAGTACTTC.

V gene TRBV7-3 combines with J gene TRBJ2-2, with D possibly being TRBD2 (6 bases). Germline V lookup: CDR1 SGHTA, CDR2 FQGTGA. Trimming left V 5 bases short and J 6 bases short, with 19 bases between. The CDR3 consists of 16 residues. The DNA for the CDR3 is TGTGCCAGCAGCCATGGGGGGAGTTGGAGTCCCGGGGAGCTGTTTTTT. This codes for CASSHGGSWSPGELFF. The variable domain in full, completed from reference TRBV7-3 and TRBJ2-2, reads GAGVSQTPSNKVTEKGKYVELRCDPISGHTALYWYRQSLGQGPEFLIYFQGTGAADDSGLPNDRFFAVRPEGSVSTLKIQRTERGDSAVYLCASSHGGSWSPGELFFGEGSRLTVL.

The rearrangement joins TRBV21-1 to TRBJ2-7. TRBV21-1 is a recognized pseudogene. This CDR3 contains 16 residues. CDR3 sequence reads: CASSKVEVGETYEQYF. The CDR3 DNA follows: TGTGCCAGCAGCAAAGTCGAAGTGGGGGAGACGTACGAGCAGTACTTC.